This T cell receptor beta chain derives from a study of identical twins. Study-wide findings and caveats: Within beta out-of-frame sequences, the excess sharing observed between twins was weaker.

This clonotype came up a few times. No antigen is known for it. TCRdb reanalysed the 5' RACE reads using MiXCR and keeps one entry per CDR3 protein. The sample carries 300,000 to 350,000 distinct CDR3 sequences, 9% to 15% recorded once. CDR1 MGHRA and CDR2 YSYEKL come from the germline V gene. This CDR3 spans 15 amino acids. Unmatched junction bases numbered 7, after V lost 4 bases and J lost 5 bases. The same data also contributed to another study, on yellow fever vaccine responses in identical twins.

The sample comprised CD8+ T cells sorted from blood. The TCR comes from a woman in her late teens or twenties in good health. The V and J genes are TRBV4-1 and TRBJ1-4, with 7 positions matching TRBD1. CDR3 sequence reads: CASSLRRGQNEKLFF. The CDR3 region has the DNA TGCGCCAGCAGCCTAAGAAGGGGGCAGAATGAAAAACTGTTTTTT.